This TCR beta chain emerged from a study of T cells in Graves' hyperthyroidism and ophthalmopathy. TCR beta CDR3 regions were amplified from RNA transcripts. HTBI primers were the set used in a first-round RT-PCR of the TCR CDR3. TCRdb recomputed calls from the multiplex PCR reads with MiXCR, one row per CDR3 protein. The sample records a few hundred thousand distinct CDR3 sequences, roughly 20% being singletons. The CDR3 has 14 residues. Looked up from germline, CDR1 is KGHSH and CDR2 is LQKENI. Trimming stripped 3 bases from V and 6 bases from J, with 12 bases between. This clonotype has a count of ten or more.

Specimen: blood. The chain uses TRBV18 and TRBJ2-4; maybe TRBD1 (5 bases). The receptor was isolated from a man aged 30 to 39 with Graves' ophthalmopathy. The CDR3 DNA reads as TGTGCCAGCTCACCGATTACAGGACGAAACATTCAGTACTTC. This encodes CASSPITGRNIQYF.